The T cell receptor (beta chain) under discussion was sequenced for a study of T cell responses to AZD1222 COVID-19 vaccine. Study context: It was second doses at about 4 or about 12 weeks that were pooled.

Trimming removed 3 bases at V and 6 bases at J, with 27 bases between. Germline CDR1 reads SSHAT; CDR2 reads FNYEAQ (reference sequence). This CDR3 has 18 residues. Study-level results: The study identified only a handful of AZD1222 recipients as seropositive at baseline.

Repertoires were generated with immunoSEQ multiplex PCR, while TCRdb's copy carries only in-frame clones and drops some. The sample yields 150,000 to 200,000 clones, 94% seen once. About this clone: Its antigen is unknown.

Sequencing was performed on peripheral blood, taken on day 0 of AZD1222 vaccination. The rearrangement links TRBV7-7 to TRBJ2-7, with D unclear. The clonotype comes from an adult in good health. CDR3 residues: CASSFPSVLGKHLGEQYF. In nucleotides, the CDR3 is TGTGCCAGCAGCTTTCCTTCCGTCCTGGGGAAACATTTAGGCGAGCAGTACTTC.